The present T cell receptor (beta chain) was sequenced within a study of blood T cell repertoires in COVID-19. Study summary: Samples representing acute and convalescent COVID-19 were sourced from the United States, Italy and Spain. PBMCs, B-cell-depleted T cells, or T cells were the source of the cDNA or gDNA that made up the material.

Per the authors' pipeline: Estimated nucleated cell counts came from reference gene primer amplification. Produced via immunoSEQ multiplex PCR; TCRdb's table is partial and in-frame only. V, J and clone size derive from that table, while D and trimming were established from the DNA sequence. The sample yields roughly 250,000 clones, around 82% seen once. CDR3 length: 13 residues. Germline V CDR1 and CDR2: MNHEY, SMNVEV (reference sequence). Unmatched junction bases numbered 6, after V lost 5 bases and J lost 5 bases. This clone occurred once. This TCR was sampled from a human donor in a cohort sampled during active COVID-19. Sequenced: peripheral blood. This sequence joins TRBV27 and TRBJ2-7, with 7 positions matching TRBD1. CDR3 region: CASSQTGWHEQYF. CDR3 in DNA: TGTGCCAGCAGTCAGACAGGGTGGCACGAGCAGTACTTC.